This TCR beta chain was sequenced in a study of sequential checkpoint blockade in melanoma. Some clones are missing from TCRdb's copy, which holds only in-frame ones; the method was immunoSEQ multiplex PCR. The sample yields 4,000 to 6,000 clones, roughly 21% seen once. Treatment in this sample: randomized to nivolumab then ipilimumab (arm A) or the reverse (arm B). The germline CDR1 and CDR2 sequences are SGDLS and YYNGEE. With 0 bases clipped from V and 1 base from J, the junction kept 4 bases outside the gene matches. The CDR3 contains 15 residues. The input for sequencing was tumor tissue (inferred from file names), taken from a patient given nivolumab and ipilimumab in sequence. The V gene is TRBV9, the J gene TRBJ2-7; the match to TRBD1 covers 7 bases. This TCR came from a human donor with melanoma. CDR3 in amino acids: CASSVGDSGSYEQYF. The CDR3 DNA reads as TGTGCCAGCAGCGTAGGGGACAGCGGTTCCTACGAGCAGTACTTC.